A selection of T cell receptor beta chains follows, all from one sample in a study of blood T cell repertoires in COVID-19. Data came from immunoSEQ multiplex PCR; TCRdb stores just in-frame clones and leaves some out. This sample carries 380,000 or so clones, about four fifths of them seen once, and the ten largest clones take about 1.2%. The sequenced sample was peripheral blood. All receptors come from a human donor with acute or convalescent COVID-19. The donor label of this sample is uncertain. CDR3s include the opening cysteine and the closing phenylalanine or tryptophan. Each record gives: V gene, clone size, CDR3 length, D gene, J gene, CDR3 DNA, CDR3 protein. D genes are given only for firm matches. The size of a clone is reported for some rows only, either as once, few or many, or as a class for expanded clones.

>TRBV6-6|few|14|TRBD1|TRBJ1-5
TGTGCCAGCAGTCTAGGACAGGGGGATCAGCCCCAGCATTTT
CASSLGQGDQPQHF
>TRBV6-5|.|15|TRBD2|TRBJ2-1
TGTGCCAGCGGAAGAGGACTAGACGCCTACAATGAGCAGTTCTTC
CASGRGLDAYNEQFF
>TRBV19|.|13|TRBD1|TRBJ1-4
TGTGCCAGTACCGACAGGGCGGGCGAAAAACTGTTTTTT
CASTDRAGEKLFF
>TRBV7-9|.|15|TRBD1|TRBJ2-7
TGTGCCAGCAGCCGCACCCGACAGGGGGCGGGAGAGCAGTACTTC
CASSRTRQGAGEQYF
>TRBV5-4|.|15|.|TRBJ2-7
TGTGCCAGCAGCGGAGGGACGCGTAGCTCCTACGAGCAGTACTTC
CASSGGTRSSYEQYF
>TRBV10-2|few|14|.|TRBJ1-1
TGCGCCAGCAGTGATCCAGGGATGAACACTGAAGCTTTCTTT
CASSDPGMNTEAFF
>TRBV7-2|.|15|.|TRBJ2-2
TGTGCCAGCAGCTTATTTTTGGGGCGCGCCGGGGAGCTGTTTTTT
CASSLFLGRAGELFF
>TRBV9|few|13|.|TRBJ2-1
TGTGCCAGCAGCGTGGACCCCGGGAATCCGCAGTTCTTC
CASSVDPGNPQFF
>TRBV27|.|14|TRBD1|TRBJ1-2
TGTGCCAGCAGTCCGACAGGGGGCTTCTATGGCTACACCTTC
CASSPTGGFYGYTF
>TRBV2|.|15|.|TRBJ2-5
TGTGCCAGCACCAAGGGGGTCGTATTCGGAGAGACCCAGTACTTC
CASTKGVVFGETQYF
>TRBV18|few|14|.|TRBJ1-1
TGTGCCAGCTCACCACCCGAGTGGAACACTGAAGCTTTCTTT
CASSPPEWNTEAFF
>TRBV19|.|15|.|TRBJ2-7
TGTGCCAGTAGTATAAGGTATTCGGGGGATCGCGAGCAGTACTTC
CASSIRYSGDREQYF
>TRBV9|.|16|TRBD1|TRBJ2-5
TGTGCCAGCAGCGCGCCCGGGACAGGAACGCGGGAGACCCAGTACTTC
CASSAPGTGTRETQYF
>TRBV19|.|15|TRBD1|TRBJ1-1
TGTGCCAGTACCAAATTAAGGGGGCCTGGCACTGAAGCTTTCTTT
CASTKLRGPGTEAFF
>TRBV7-9|.|18|TRBD1|TRBJ1-2
TGTGCCAGCAGCCGCGCTGGGACAGGGGTTCTAACTGGCTATGGCTACACCTTC
CASSRAGTGVLTGYGYTF
>TRBV7-9|.|12|.|TRBJ1-2
TGTGCCAGCAGCTTGGAGGTCTATGGCTACACCTTC
CASSLEVYGYTF
>TRBV13|.|18|TRBD2|TRBJ2-7
TGTGCCAGCAGCCCCAATGTCGGACTAGCGGGCCTCTCCTACGAGCAGTACTTC
CASSPNVGLAGLSYEQYF
>TRBV3-1/TRBV3-2|.|16|.|TRBJ1-2
TGTGCCAGCAGCCAGGGGTTCGCTAGACTAAACTATGGCTACACCTTC
CASSQGFARLNYGYTF
>TRBV14|many|16|TRBD1|TRBJ1-2
TGTGCCAGCAGCCCGATAGATCAGGGGGCGGACTATGGCTACACCTTC
CASSPIDQGADYGYTF
>TRBV19|.|16|TRBD2|TRBJ2-5
TGTGCCAGTAGTGGCACTAGCGGGAGGGCCGTAGAGACCCAGTACTTC
CASSGTSGRAVETQYF
>TRBV29-1|.|15|TRBD1|TRBJ1-1
TGCAGCGTTGAAGGAGGGCGGACAGGGCCCACTGAAGCTTTCTTT
CSVEGGRTGPTEAFF
>TRBV12-3/TRBV12-4|.|11|TRBD1|TRBJ1-2
TGTGCCAGCAGGTTCGGGACAGAGAGCACCTTC
CASRFGTESTF
>TRBV18|.|11|.|TRBJ1-1
TGTGCCAGCTCCCTCAGGGAGGGAGCTTTCTTT
CASSLREGAFF
>TRBV7-9|.|17|TRBD1|TRBJ2-3
TGTGCCAGCAGCTTGACACTCTCACAGGGGGGCACAGATACGCAGTATTTT
CASSLTLSQGGTDTQYF
>TRBV11-2|.|19|.|TRBJ2-3
TGTGCCAGCAGCTTAGATCTTACGGGGCGGGGAGGCAATACAGATACGCAGTATTTT
CASSLDLTGRGGNTDTQYF
>TRBV4-1|.|15|TRBD2|TRBJ2-7
TGCGCCAGCAGCCAAGGGTTAGCGGGACTCTACGAGCAGTACTTC
CASSQGLAGLYEQYF
>TRBV18|few|16|TRBD1|TRBJ2-7
TGTGCCAGCTCACCACCGGGACAGGCGAGCTCCTACGAGCAGTACTTC
CASSPPGQASSYEQYF
>TRBV27|.|16|TRBD1|TRBJ2-4
TGTGCCAGCGGGTATGGACAGGGCTTTGCCAAAAACATTCAGTACTTC
CASGYGQGFAKNIQYF
>TRBV30|.|14|TRBD1|TRBJ2-1
TGTGCCTGGAGTGACTGGACAGGGGAAGGTGAGCAGTTCTTC
CAWSDWTGEGEQFF
>TRBV11-2|.|14|.|TRBJ1-2
TGTGCCAGCAGCTTAACGGAGTCTAACTATGGCTACACCTTC
CASSLTESNYGYTF
>TRBV28|.|15|.|TRBJ1-6
TGTGCCACCACCCCGGCGGGTTCTCCCAGCTTCACCCTCCACTTT
CATTPAGSPSFTLHF
>TRBV2|.|15|.|TRBJ2-2
TGTGCCAGCAGCGTTAACGGGGTGGACACCGGGGAGCTGTTTTTT
CASSVNGVDTGELFF
>TRBV28|.|13|.|TRBJ1-6
TGTGCCAGCAGCCCGTCCCATAATTCACCCCTCCACTTT
CASSPSHNSPLHF
>TRBV29-1|.|12|TRBD1|TRBJ1-1
TGCAGCGTTGATGGACAGGGGGCCGAAGCTTTCTTT
CSVDGQGAEAFF
>TRBV18|.|15|.|TRBJ2-2
TGTGCCAGCTCACCACAGGGGTCGAGCACCGGGGAGCTGTTTTTT
CASSPQGSSTGELFF
>TRBV19|.|15|.|TRBJ1-5
TGTGCCAGTACCCCGGACAGTGCCTCAAATCAGCCCCAGCATTTT
CASTPDSASNQPQHF
>TRBV28|.|14|TRBD2|TRBJ2-7
TGTGCCAGCAGTGAAGTAGCGGGGCGATCCGAGCAGTACTTC
CASSEVAGRSEQYF
>TRBV13|.|14|.|TRBJ1-1
TGTGCCAGCAGCTTACGGGTAATCGGGACTGAAGCTTTCTTT
CASSLRVIGTEAFF
>TRBV20-1|once|11|TRBD1|TRBJ1-1
TGCAGTGCTGTACAGGGGAGATGGGCTTTCTTT
CSAVQGRWAFF
>TRBV6-1|.|15|TRBD2|TRBJ2-2
TGTGCCAGCAGTGAGCTGCGGGGGGGCCCCGGGGAGCTGTTTTTT
CASSELRGGPGELFF
>TRBV5-4|once|14|.|TRBJ1-2
TGTGCCAGCAGCTTGACCAACTCTAACTATGGCTACACCTTC
CASSLTNSNYGYTF
>TRBV3-1/TRBV3-2|.|17|TRBD2|TRBJ2-5
TGTGCCAGCAGCCAACCAGGACTAGCGGGAGGTGGGGAGACCCAGTACTTC
CASSQPGLAGGGETQYF
>TRBV15|.|14|TRBD1|TRBJ2-2
TGTGCCACCGGAAGGGACAGGGAAAATTGGGAGCTGTTTTTT
CATGRDRENWELFF
>TRBV28|.|16|.|TRBJ1-5
TGTGCCAGCAGCCGTGGAGGAGGGGCTCCCAATCAGCCCCAGCATTTT
CASSRGGGAPNQPQHF
>TRBV28|.|13|TRBD1|TRBJ1-2
TGTGCCACATACCCAGGGGGAGGTTATGGCTACACCTTC
CATYPGGGYGYTF
>TRBV2|.|14|TRBD2|TRBJ2-3
TGTGCCATGCAAGGACTAGCGGGAGCAGATACGCAGTATTTT
CAMQGLAGADTQYF
>TRBV20-1|.|11|.|TRBJ2-1
TGCAGTGCTCCCTGGACAACGCGGCAGTTCTTC
CSAPWTTRQFF
>TRBV5-1|.|15|TRBD1|TRBJ1-2
TGCGCCAGCAGCTTCGGGACAGAGATTAACTATGGCTACACCTTC
CASSFGTEINYGYTF
>TRBV5-4|.|14|.|TRBJ1-3
TGTGCCAGCAGCTTGGGCAACCTGGAGCACACCATATATTTT
CASSLGNLEHTIYF
>TRBV19|once|13|TRBD1|TRBJ1-2
TGTGCCAGTAGTATAACAGGGGGATATGGCTACACCTTC
CASSITGGYGYTF
>TRBV19|few|15|TRBD1|TRBJ1-2
TGTGCCAGTAGCCGCGGGACAGGGGGCAAGTATGGCTACACCTTC
CASSRGTGGKYGYTF
>TRBV14|.|14|.|TRBJ1-6
TGTGCCAGCAGCCCACACAGCAATAATTCACCCCTCCACTTT
CASSPHSNNSPLHF